These T cell receptor beta chains were read from a single sample in a study of blood T cell repertoires in COVID-19. Using immunoSEQ multiplex PCR, the repertoire was profiled, and TCRdb retains in-frame clones only, with some absent. The sample has just over 350,000 clones, roughly 90% seen once. The sample comprised PBMCs or T cells enriched from blood (not recorded which). These receptors were taken from a woman aged 25-40 years who had recovered from COVID-19. Both conserved end residues are part of each CDR3. A D gene is named only where the DNA matches it firmly. The listing skips clone size in some rows; elsewhere it reads once, few, many or a size class.

TRBJ2-3 TRBD2 TRBV27 NA CASSFFLAGTDTQYF TGTGCCAGCAGTTTTTTTCTAGCGGGGACAGATACGCAGTATTTT
TRBJ1-2 NA TRBV6-5 few CATRTGFNYGYTF TGTGCCACGAGAACAGGGTTCAACTATGGCTACACCTTC
TRBJ2-3 TRBD2 TRBV4-2 once CASSQGEGLAGPDTQYF TGTGCCAGCAGCCAGGGTGAGGGACTAGCGGGACCAGACACGCAGTATTTT
TRBJ1-5 NA TRBV28 NA CASSLPYSNQPQHF TGTGCCAGCAGTTTACCCTATAGCAATCAGCCCCAGCATTTT
TRBJ1-2 NA TRBV18 NA CASSPQRRELDYGYTF TGTGCCAGCTCACCCCAGAGGAGGGAGCTTGACTATGGCTACACCTTC
TRBJ2-5 TRBD1 TRBV3-1/TRBV3-2 NA CASSVQGEETQYF TGTGCCAGCAGCGTCCAGGGGGAAGAGACCCAGTACTTC
TRBJ1-1 NA TRBV19 once CASSIGGRVNTEAFF TGTGCCAGTAGTATAGGAGGCAGGGTGAACACTGAAGCTTTCTTT
TRBJ2-3 TRBD1 TRBV5-1 NA CASREGQALTDTQYF TGCGCCAGCAGGGAAGGACAGGCCCTCACAGATACGCAGTATTTT
TRBJ2-7 NA TRBV7-2 many CASSYKKGGSYEQYF TGTGCCAGCAGCTACAAGAAAGGGGGCTCCTACGAGCAGTACTTC
TRBJ1-6 TRBD1 TRBV19 once CASSLGGTSPLHF TGTGCCAGTAGTTTAGGGGGCACTTCACCCCTCCACTTT
TRBJ2-7 NA TRBV5-1 NA CASSLDRPLRTYEQYF TGCGCCAGCAGCTTGGACAGACCACTCCGCACCTACGAGCAGTACTTC
TRBJ2-1 TRBD2 TRBV27 once CASRAGGYNEQFF TGTGCCAGCAGGGCGGGAGGCTACAATGAGCAGTTCTTC
TRBJ1-2 NA TRBV27 NA CASKTPGLIFLGYTF TGTGCCAGTAAAACCCCCGGACTCATTTTTCTTGGCTACACCTTC
TRBJ2-7 NA TRBV30 few CAWSVTGSGVKEYF TGTGCCTGGAGTGTAACAGGGAGCGGGGTAAAGGAGTACTTC
TRBJ2-1 TRBD2 TRBV12-3/TRBV12-4 NA CASSLGGGNEQFF TGTGCCAGCAGTTTAGGGGGAGGGAATGAGCAGTTCTTC
TRBJ2-3 TRBD2 TRBV4-2 NA CASSQETSGEGQYF TGTGCCAGCAGCCAAGAGACTAGCGGGGAGGGGCAGTATTTT
TRBJ2-1 TRBD1 TRBV6-5 NA CASSTDRGSYNEQFF TGTGCCAGCAGTACCGACAGGGGATCCTACAATGAGCAGTTCTTC
TRBJ2-3 TRBD2 TRBV5-1 NA CASSLSTSGGTDTQYF TGCGCCAGCAGCTTGTCGACTAGCGGGGGCACAGATACGCAGTATTTT
TRBJ1-5 NA TRBV7-8 NA CASSLKGRKSGVNNQPQHF TGTGCCAGCAGCTTAAAAGGACGTAAATCGGGGGTAAACAATCAGCCCCAGCATTTT